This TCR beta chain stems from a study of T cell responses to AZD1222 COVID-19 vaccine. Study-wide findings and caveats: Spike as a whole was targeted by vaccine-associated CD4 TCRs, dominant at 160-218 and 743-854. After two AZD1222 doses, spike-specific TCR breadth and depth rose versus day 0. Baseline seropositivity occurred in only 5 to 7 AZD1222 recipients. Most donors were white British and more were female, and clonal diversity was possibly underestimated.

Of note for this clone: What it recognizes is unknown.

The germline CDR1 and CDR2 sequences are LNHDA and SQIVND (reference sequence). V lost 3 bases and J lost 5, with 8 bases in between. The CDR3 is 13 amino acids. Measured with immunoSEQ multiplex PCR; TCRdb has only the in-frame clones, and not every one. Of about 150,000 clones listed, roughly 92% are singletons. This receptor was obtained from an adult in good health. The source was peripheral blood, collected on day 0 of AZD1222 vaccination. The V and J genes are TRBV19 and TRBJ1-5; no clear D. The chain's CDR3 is CASSMRVYQPQHF. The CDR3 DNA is TGTGCCAGTAGTATGAGAGTATATCAGCCCCAGCATTTT.